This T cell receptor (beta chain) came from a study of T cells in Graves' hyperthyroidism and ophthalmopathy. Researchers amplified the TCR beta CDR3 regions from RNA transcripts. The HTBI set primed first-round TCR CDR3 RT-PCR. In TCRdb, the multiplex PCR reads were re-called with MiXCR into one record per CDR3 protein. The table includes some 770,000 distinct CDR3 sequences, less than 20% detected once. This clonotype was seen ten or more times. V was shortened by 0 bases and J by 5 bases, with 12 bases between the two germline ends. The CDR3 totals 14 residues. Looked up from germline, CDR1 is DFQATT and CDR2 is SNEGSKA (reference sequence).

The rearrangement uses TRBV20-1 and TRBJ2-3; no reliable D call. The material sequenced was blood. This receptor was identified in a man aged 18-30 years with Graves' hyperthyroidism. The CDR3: CSARDPSPGDTQYF. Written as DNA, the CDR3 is TGCAGTGCTAGAGATCCCAGCCCCGGAGATACGCAGTATTTT.